These T cell receptor beta chains were read from a single sample in a study of T cells in Graves' hyperthyroidism and ophthalmopathy. Each CDR3 protein gets one entry after TCRdb re-called the multiplex PCR reads with MiXCR. The sample lists approximately 640,000 distinct CDR3 sequences; just under 45% were seen once. Sequencing was performed on peripheral blood or thyroid tissue (not recorded which). These TCRs come from an adult man with Graves' disease, either hyperthyroidism or ophthalmopathy (not recorded which). The CDR3 runs from the conserved cysteine through the conserved F or W. D genes are given only for firm matches. Clone size is not always given. Where it is, it says once, few, many or a class for expanded clones.

cdr3_nt: TGTGCCAGCAGCCTGGGACCAAACCAAGAGACCCAGTACTTC
cdr3_aa: CASSLGPNQETQYF
d_call: NA
j_call: TRBJ2-5
clone_size: many
v_call: TRBV7-3

cdr3_nt: TGTGCCAGCAGTCCTACAGGGGGTGGACTTGGCTACACCTTC
cdr3_aa: CASSPTGGGLGYTF
d_call: TRBD1
j_call: TRBJ1-2
clone_size: many
v_call: TRBV12-3/TRBV12-4

cdr3_nt: TGTGCCAGCAGTCTGACAGGGGAGCGCGACGAGCAGTACTTC
cdr3_aa: CASSLTGERDEQYF
d_call: TRBD1
j_call: TRBJ2-7
clone_size: few
v_call: TRBV5-4

cdr3_nt: TGCAGTGCTAGTGGTCAGGACTACTACGAGCAGTACTTC
cdr3_aa: CSASGQDYYEQYF
d_call: NA
j_call: TRBJ2-7
clone_size: NA
v_call: TRBV20-1

cdr3_nt: TGTGCCACCAGCACTAGTTTCGGACAGGGGGAGCTGTTTTTT
cdr3_aa: CATSTSFGQGELFF
d_call: NA
j_call: TRBJ2-2
clone_size: NA
v_call: TRBV15

cdr3_nt: TGTGCCAGCAGCCAAGATCTTGCAGGGGCGGGGGAAAAACTGTTTTTT
cdr3_aa: CASSQDLAGAGEKLFF
d_call: NA
j_call: TRBJ1-4
clone_size: few
v_call: TRBV14

cdr3_nt: TGTGCCAGCAGCCAGCACAGGGTTGATAATTCACCCCTCCACTTT
cdr3_aa: CASSQHRVDNSPLHF
d_call: NA
j_call: TRBJ1-6
clone_size: NA
v_call: TRBV7-2

cdr3_nt: TGCAGCGCCGGCCGGGGGCTGCAAGGCTACACCTTC
cdr3_aa: CSAGRGLQGYTF
d_call: NA
j_call: TRBJ1-2
clone_size: many
v_call: TRBV29-1

cdr3_nt: TGTGCCAGCAGCCAATCAACTACGGAGCAGTACTTC
cdr3_aa: CASSQSTTEQYF
d_call: NA
j_call: TRBJ2-7
clone_size: many
v_call: TRBV14

cdr3_nt: TGCAGTGCTAGAGATGGCGACAGGCCGTATAGCAATCAGCCCCAGCATTTT
cdr3_aa: CSARDGDRPYSNQPQHF
d_call: NA
j_call: TRBJ1-5
clone_size: many
v_call: TRBV20-1

cdr3_nt: TGTGCCAGCAGCTCATCCGGGACTACCGAGCAGTACTTC
cdr3_aa: CASSSSGTTEQYF
d_call: TRBD2
j_call: TRBJ2-7
clone_size: many
v_call: TRBV7-8

cdr3_nt: TGCGCCAGCAGCCTTACTCTTGGGGGTCAGGATGAAAAACTGTTTTTT
cdr3_aa: CASSLTLGGQDEKLFF
d_call: NA
j_call: TRBJ1-4
clone_size: NA
v_call: TRBV7-9

cdr3_nt: TGCAGTGCTAGAGCTCCGTTACAGGGAGGAGAGACCCAGTACTTC
cdr3_aa: CSARAPLQGGETQYF
d_call: NA
j_call: TRBJ2-5
clone_size: NA
v_call: TRBV20-1

cdr3_nt: TGTGCCAGCAGTTTAAGCAGGGCAAATGAAAAACTGTTTTTT
cdr3_aa: CASSLSRANEKLFF
d_call: NA
j_call: TRBJ1-4
clone_size: few
v_call: TRBV12-3/TRBV12-4

cdr3_nt: TGTGCCAGCAGCCTGGTGGGACAGGGGACAAGTGGCTACACCTTC
cdr3_aa: CASSLVGQGTSGYTF
d_call: TRBD1
j_call: TRBJ1-2
clone_size: NA
v_call: TRBV12-3/TRBV12-4

cdr3_nt: TGTGCCAGCAGCTTAGAATCGGGGACTGGGGCCAACGTCCTGACTTTC
cdr3_aa: CASSLESGTGANVLTF
d_call: NA
j_call: TRBJ2-6
clone_size: many
v_call: TRBV7-6

cdr3_nt: TGTGCCAGCAGCTTCGACTTACAGACTGGCTACACCTTC
cdr3_aa: CASSFDLQTGYTF
d_call: NA
j_call: TRBJ1-2
clone_size: many
v_call: TRBV7-9

cdr3_nt: TGTGCCACCAGCTCTCTAGCGGAGACCGGGGAGCTGTTTTTT
cdr3_aa: CATSSLAETGELFF
d_call: TRBD2
j_call: TRBJ2-2
clone_size: many
v_call: TRBV24-1

cdr3_nt: TGCAGCGTCCTAGGGGGCCCTAACTATGGCTACACCTTC
cdr3_aa: CSVLGGPNYGYTF
d_call: TRBD1
j_call: TRBJ1-2
clone_size: few
v_call: TRBV29-1

cdr3_nt: TGTGCCAGCAGTTACTTAAACAGGGCTTCCGAGCAGTACTTC
cdr3_aa: CASSYLNRASEQYF
d_call: NA
j_call: TRBJ2-7
clone_size: NA
v_call: TRBV7-9

cdr3_nt: TGCGCCAGCAGGAACAGGGGCGGCGCAAGCACTGAAGCTTTCTTT
cdr3_aa: CASRNRGGASTEAFF
d_call: TRBD1
j_call: TRBJ1-1
clone_size: NA
v_call: TRBV29-1

cdr3_nt: TGTGCCATCAGGGGAGGGTCACCCCTCCACTTT
cdr3_aa: CAIRGGSPLHF
d_call: NA
j_call: TRBJ1-6
clone_size: NA
v_call: TRBV10-3